What follows are 8 T cell receptor beta chains derived from one specimen sequenced in a study of shared clonotypes between healthy human individuals. CD45RO-negative, CCR7-positively selected cells formed the naive CD8 fraction, excluding terminally differentiated effector memory CD45RA+ cells. The data were produced by immunoSEQ multiplex PCR, yet TCRdb's version contains in-frame clones alone and is incomplete. The table shows roughly 1,800,000 clones, with about 95% occurring only once. The sample taken for sequencing was naive CD8+ T cells sorted from blood. These receptor sequences come from a man between 18 and 29 years old in good health.

V and J are TRBV15 and TRBJ2-5, with D uncertain. The germline CDR1 and CDR2 sequences are LNHNV and YYDKDF (reference sequence). Trimming pared 3 bases from V and 5 bases from J, leaving 10 bases between. The CDR3 sequence is 13 residues long. The CDR3 DNA reads as TGTGCCACCAGCAGCCGTAATGAGGAGACCCAGTACTTC. Residues: CATSSRNEETQYF. Filled out from reference TRBV15 and TRBJ2-5, the complete variable domain reads DAMVIQNPRYQVTQFGKPVTLSCSQTLNHNVMYWYQQKSSQAPKLLFHYYDKDFNNEADTPDNFQSRRPNTSFCFLDIRSPGLGDTAMYLCATSSRNEETQYFGPGTRLLVL.

Turning to this clone: Other DNA sequences of this sample code for an identical CDR3. The genes are TRBV27 and TRBJ2-7; possible D gene TRBD2, 5 bases. The CDR3 has 13 amino acids. Trimming pared 5 bases from V and 6 bases from J, leaving 14 bases between. Germline V gene sequence: CDR1 MNHEY, CDR2 SMNVEV (reference sequence). CDR3 bases: TGTGCCAGCAGTCTTGGAGGATCCGGCGAGCAGTACTTC. It encodes CASSLGGSGEQYF.

This chain links TRBV11-2 with TRBJ2-7, with no clear D. The V end lost 2 bases, the J end lost 5 bases, and 7 bases lay between the germline ends. The germline gives CDR1 SGHAT, CDR2 FQNNGV. CDR3 length: 12 residues. The CDR3 is CASSLSVDEQYF. CDR3 bases: TGTGCCAGCAGCTTATCGGTGGACGAGCAGTACTTC.

V usage is TRBV2 and J usage is TRBJ1-3; D is uncertain. CDR1 and CDR2 from the germline V gene are SNHLY and FYNNEI. Trimming left V 7 bases short and J 1 base short, with 8 bases between. This CDR3 region has 13 residues. CDR3 residues: CASNPESGNTIYF. Written as DNA, the CDR3 is TGTGCCAGCAATCCAGAATCTGGAAACACCATATATTTT.

V gene TRBV6-5 combines with J gene TRBJ2-7; D may be TRBD2 (6 bases). The CDR3 is made up of 13 amino acids. Germline CDR1 reads MNHEY; CDR2 reads SVGAGI. V gave up 4 bases and J gave up 5 bases, with 12 bases separating them. CDR3 sequence (DNA): TGTGCCAGCAGTTGGGGACTGAGAGACGAGCAGTACTTC. It encodes CASSWGLRDEQYF.

The chain recombines TRBV6-6 with TRBJ2-7, with D perhaps matching TRBD2 (6 bases). Trimming shortened V by 8 bases and J by 2 bases, and 13 bases separated the two germline ends. The CDR3 loop spans 13 amino acids. Germline CDR1 reads MNHNY; CDR2 reads SVGAGI (reference sequence). CDR3 in DNA: TGTGCCAGCGGGTACCGGGAGACCTACGAGCAGTACTTC. Translation: CASGYRETYEQYF.

The gene calls are TRBV4-1 and TRBJ1-1; D perhaps matches TRBD1 (5 bases). From germline, CDR1 is MGHRA and CDR2 YSYEKL. The V gene lost 4 bases and the J gene lost 6 bases, with 12 bases spanning the gap. The CDR3 length is 13 residues. The CDR3 region has the DNA TGCGCCAGCAGCCCCCCAGGGAGCGCTGAAGCTTTCTTT. Residues: CASSPPGSAEAFF.

The chain employs TRBV19 and TRBJ1-5; TRBD1 might be the D (6 bases). Trimming removed 11 bases at V and 0 bases at J, with 17 bases between. The germline V gene has CDR1 LNHDA and CDR2 SQIVND (reference sequence). This CDR3 is 15 amino acids long. This chain's CDR3 is CARIRGTLSNQPQHF. Here the CDR3 DNA reads TGTGCCCGTATAAGGGGGACTCTTAGCAATCAGCCCCAGCATTTT.